This T cell receptor beta chain was documented in a study of OX40 agonist ivuxolimab in advanced cancers. Study results and limitations: Patients who responded partially at 0.1-3.0 mg/kg showed clonal expansion ranking among the lowest.

With regard to this clone: Its specificity is not known.

The CDR3 is 17 amino acids. J was trimmed by 8 bases and V by 4 bases; bases with no gene match: 13. Germline V gives CDR1 SGHDT, CDR2 YYEEEE. The repertoire was sequenced with immunoSEQ multiplex PCR; TCRdb's copy has only in-frame clones and lacks some. The table has approximately 77,000 clones, over 75% seen once. The chain recombines TRBV5-6 with TRBJ2-4, with TRBD1 matching 12 bases. The sequenced sample was CD4+ or CD8+ T cells sorted from blood, obtained in a trial of the OX40 agonist ivuxolimab. The sequence came from an adult with an advanced solid tumor such as melanoma, head and neck, liver or kidney cancer. The CDR3 sequence is CASSVGTGGNGLDIQYF. For the CDR3, the DNA is TGTGCCAGCAGCGTAGGGACAGGGGGCAATGGGCTAGACATTCAGTACTTC.